The subject of this entry is one TCR beta chain. The record originates from a study of blood T cell repertoires in COVID-19. Some clones are missing from TCRdb's copy, which holds only in-frame ones; the method was immunoSEQ multiplex PCR. The sample carries some 250,000 clones, 84% recorded once. V was pared by 5 bases and J by 0 bases, with 4 bases of the junction left unmatched. The CDR3 runs to 14 residues. Germline values: CDR1 MDHEN, CDR2 SYDVKM. Sequencing input: peripheral blood. The chain links TRBV28 to TRBJ2-7; 7 bases align to TRBD2. The clonotype comes from a man between 60 and 75 years old with acute or convalescent COVID-19. Here the CDR3 DNA reads TGTGCCAGCAGTGAGCCTAGCGGCTCCTACGAGCAGTACTTC. Its translation: CASSEPSGSYEQYF.